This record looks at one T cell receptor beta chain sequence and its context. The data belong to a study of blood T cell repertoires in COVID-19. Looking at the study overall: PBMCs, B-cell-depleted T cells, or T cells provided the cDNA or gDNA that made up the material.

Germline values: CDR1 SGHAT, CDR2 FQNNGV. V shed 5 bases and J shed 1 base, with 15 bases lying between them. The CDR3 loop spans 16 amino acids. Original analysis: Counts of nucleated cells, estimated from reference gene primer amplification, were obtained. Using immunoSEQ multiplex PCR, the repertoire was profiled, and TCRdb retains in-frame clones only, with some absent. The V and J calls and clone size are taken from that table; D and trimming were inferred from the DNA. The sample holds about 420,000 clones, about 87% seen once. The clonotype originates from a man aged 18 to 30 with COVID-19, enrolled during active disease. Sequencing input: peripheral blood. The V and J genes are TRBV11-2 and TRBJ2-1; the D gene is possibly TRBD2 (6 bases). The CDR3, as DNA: TGTGCCAGCAGCGAATCCAGGAGGGTTTCCTACAATGAGCAGTTCTTC. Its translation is CASSESRRVSYNEQFF. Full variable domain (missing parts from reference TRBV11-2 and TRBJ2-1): EAGVAQSPRYKIIEKRQSVAFWCNPISGHATLYWYQQILGQGPKLLIQFQNNGVVDDSQLPKDRFSAERLKGVDSTLKIQPAKLEDSAVYLCASSESRRVSYNEQFFGPGTRLTVL.